This T cell receptor beta chain came from a study of patients with pleural tuberculosis. Trimming removed 0 bases at V and 0 bases at J, with 3 bases between. The CDR3 length is 14 residues. From germline, CDR1 is MGHRA and CDR2 YSYEKL. This clonotype was found many times. TCRdb used MiXCR to reprocess the reads, holding one entry per CDR3 protein. The sample includes approximately 53,000 distinct CDR3 sequences, about 6.8% of them seen just once. This clonotype was sampled from a human donor with pleural tuberculosis. The rearrangement links TRBV4-1 to TRBJ1-5; D ambiguous. The CDR3 nucleotides are TGCGCCAGCAGCCAAGAAGTTAGCAATCAGCCCCAGCATTTT. Translation: CASSQEVSNQPQHF.